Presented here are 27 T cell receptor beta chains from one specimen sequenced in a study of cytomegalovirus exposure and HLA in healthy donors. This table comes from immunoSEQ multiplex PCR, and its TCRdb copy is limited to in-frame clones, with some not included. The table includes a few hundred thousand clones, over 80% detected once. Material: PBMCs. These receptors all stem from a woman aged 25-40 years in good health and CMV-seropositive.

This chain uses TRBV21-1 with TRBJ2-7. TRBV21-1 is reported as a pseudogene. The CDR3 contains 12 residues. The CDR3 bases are TGTGCCAGCAGCAGGGACTCCTACGAGCAGTACTTC. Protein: CASSRDSYEQYF.

CDR3: CASSTGREYEKLFF. CDR3 in DNA: TGTGCCAGCAGTACAGGGAGGGAGTATGAAAAACTGTTTTTT. V is TRBV2 and J is TRBJ1-4; tentative D call: TRBD1 (6 bases). The germline V gene encodes CDR1 SNHLY and CDR2 FYNNEI. This CDR3 comprises 14 residues. Trimming cost V 5 bases and J 6 bases, with 13 bases left between them.

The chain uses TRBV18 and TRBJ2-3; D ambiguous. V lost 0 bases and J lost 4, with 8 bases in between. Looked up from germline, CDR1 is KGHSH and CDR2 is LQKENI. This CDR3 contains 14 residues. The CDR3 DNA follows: TGTGCCAGCTCACCACCGTACGGGTCAGATACGCAGTATTTT. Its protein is CASSPPYGSDTQYF.

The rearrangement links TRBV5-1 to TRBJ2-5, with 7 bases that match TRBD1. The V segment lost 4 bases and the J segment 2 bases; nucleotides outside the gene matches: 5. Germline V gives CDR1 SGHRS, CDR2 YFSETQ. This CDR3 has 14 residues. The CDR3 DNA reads TGCGCCAGCAGCGACGGACAGGTTCAAGAGACCCAGTACTTC. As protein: CASSDGQVQETQYF.

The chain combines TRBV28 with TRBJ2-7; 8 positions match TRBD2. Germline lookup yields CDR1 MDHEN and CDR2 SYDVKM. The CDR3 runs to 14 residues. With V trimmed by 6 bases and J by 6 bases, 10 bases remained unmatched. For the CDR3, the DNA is TGTGCCAGCAGATCGAGCGGGAGTTCCCTCGAGCAGTACTTC. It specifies CASRSSGSSLEQYF.

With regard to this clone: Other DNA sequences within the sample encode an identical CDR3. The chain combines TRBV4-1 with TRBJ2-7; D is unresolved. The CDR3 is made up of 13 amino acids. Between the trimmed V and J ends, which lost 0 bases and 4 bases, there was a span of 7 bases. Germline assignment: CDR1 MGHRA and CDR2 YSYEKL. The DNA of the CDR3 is TGCGCCAGCAGCCAAGATATCGGTTACGAGCAGTACTTC. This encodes CASSQDIGYEQYF.

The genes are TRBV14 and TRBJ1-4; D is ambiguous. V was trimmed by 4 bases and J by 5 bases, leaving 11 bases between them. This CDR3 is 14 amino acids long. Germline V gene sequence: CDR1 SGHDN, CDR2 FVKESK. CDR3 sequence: CASSPGQSNEKLFF. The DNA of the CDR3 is TGTGCCAGCAGCCCAGGCCAGTCCAATGAAAAACTGTTTTTT.

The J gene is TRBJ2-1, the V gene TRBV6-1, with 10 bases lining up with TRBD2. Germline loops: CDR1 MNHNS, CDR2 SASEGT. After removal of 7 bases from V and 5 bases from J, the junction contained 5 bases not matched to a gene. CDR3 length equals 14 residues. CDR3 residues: CASTRLAGNNEQFF. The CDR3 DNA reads TGTGCCAGCACCAGACTAGCGGGTAACAATGAGCAGTTCTTC.

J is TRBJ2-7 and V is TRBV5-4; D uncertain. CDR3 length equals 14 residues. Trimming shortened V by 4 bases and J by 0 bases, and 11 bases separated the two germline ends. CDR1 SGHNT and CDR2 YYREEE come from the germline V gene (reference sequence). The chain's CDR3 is CASSHSAGSYEQYF. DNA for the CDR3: TGTGCCAGCAGCCACTCGGCCGGCTCCTACGAGCAGTACTTC.

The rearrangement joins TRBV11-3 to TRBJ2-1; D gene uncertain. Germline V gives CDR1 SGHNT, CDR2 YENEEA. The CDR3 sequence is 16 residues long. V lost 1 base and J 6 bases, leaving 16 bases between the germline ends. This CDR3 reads CASSLVVLESVNEQFF. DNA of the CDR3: TGTGCCAGCAGCTTAGTAGTCCTAGAGTCTGTCAATGAGCAGTTCTTC.

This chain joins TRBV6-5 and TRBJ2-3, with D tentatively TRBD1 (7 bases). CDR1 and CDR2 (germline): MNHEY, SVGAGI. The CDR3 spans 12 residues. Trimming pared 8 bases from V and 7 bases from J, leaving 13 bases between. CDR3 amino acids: CASVSGGNTQYF. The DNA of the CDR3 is TGTGCCAGCGTATCAGGGGGGAATACGCAGTATTTT.

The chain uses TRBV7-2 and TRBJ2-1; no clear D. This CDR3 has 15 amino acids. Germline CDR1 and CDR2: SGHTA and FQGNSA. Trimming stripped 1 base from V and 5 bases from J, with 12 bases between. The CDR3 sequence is CASSLGPTIDNEQFF. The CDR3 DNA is TGTGCCAGCAGCTTAGGCCCGACGATCGACAATGAGCAGTTCTTC.

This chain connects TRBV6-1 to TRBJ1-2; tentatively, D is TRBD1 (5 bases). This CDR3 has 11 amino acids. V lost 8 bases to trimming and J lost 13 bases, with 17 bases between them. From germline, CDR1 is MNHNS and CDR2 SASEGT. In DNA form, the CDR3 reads TGTGCCAGCTCCGAGGAGGTCGGGGGCACCTTC. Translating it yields CASSEEVGGTF.

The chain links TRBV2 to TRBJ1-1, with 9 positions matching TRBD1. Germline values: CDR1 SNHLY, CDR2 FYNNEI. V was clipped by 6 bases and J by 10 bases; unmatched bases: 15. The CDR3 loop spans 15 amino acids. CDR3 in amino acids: CASRIASGTGMTAFF. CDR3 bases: TGTGCCAGCAGGATAGCGTCTGGGACAGGGATGACAGCTTTCTTT.

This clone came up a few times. CDR3 DNA sequence: TGTGCCAGCAGTGAAGCGGCGGGAACCTCCTATGAGCAGTTCTTC. Protein product: CASSEAAGTSYEQFF. This sequence joins TRBV6-1 and TRBJ2-1; D is perhaps TRBD2 (6 bases). CDR3 length equals 15 residues. Germline loops: CDR1 MNHNS, CDR2 SASEGT. V lost 0 bases and J lost 8, with 14 bases in between.

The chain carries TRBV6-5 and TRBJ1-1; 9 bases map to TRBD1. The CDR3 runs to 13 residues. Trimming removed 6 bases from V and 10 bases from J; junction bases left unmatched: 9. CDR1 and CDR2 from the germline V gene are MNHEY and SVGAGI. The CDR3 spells CASRTDRGYRAFF. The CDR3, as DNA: TGTGCCAGCAGAACGGACAGGGGCTATAGAGCTTTCTTT.

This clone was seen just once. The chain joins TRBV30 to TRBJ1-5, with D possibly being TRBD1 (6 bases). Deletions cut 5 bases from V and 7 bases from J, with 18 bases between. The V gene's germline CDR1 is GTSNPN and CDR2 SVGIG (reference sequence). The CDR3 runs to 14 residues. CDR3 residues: CAWDSIRGRQPQHF. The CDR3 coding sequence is TGTGCCTGGGACTCTATCAGGGGCCGGCAGCCCCAGCATTTT.

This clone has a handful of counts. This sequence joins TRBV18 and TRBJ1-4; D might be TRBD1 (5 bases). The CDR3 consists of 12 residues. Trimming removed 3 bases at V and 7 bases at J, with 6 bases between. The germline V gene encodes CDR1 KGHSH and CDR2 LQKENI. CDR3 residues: CASSPQGEKLFF. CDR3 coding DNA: TGTGCCAGCTCACCGCAGGGTGAAAAACTGTTTTTT.

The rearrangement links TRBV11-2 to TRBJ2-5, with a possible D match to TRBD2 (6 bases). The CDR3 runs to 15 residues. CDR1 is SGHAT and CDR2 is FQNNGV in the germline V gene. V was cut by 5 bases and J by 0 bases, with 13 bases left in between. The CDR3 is CASSPAAGNQETQYF. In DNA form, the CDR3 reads TGTGCCAGCAGCCCAGCAGCGGGTAACCAAGAGACCCAGTACTTC.

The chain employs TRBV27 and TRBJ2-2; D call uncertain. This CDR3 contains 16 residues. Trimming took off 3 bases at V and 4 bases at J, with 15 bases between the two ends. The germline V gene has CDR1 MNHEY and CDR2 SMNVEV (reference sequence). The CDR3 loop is CASSLVRADTTGELFF. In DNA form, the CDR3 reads TGTGCCAGCAGTTTGGTTCGGGCAGACACCACCGGGGAGCTGTTTTTT.

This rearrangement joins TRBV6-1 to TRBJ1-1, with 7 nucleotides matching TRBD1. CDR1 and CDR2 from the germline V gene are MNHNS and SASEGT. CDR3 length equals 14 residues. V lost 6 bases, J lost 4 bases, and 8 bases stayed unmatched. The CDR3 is CASRRWTGGTEAFF. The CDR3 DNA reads TGTGCCAGCAGGAGATGGACAGGCGGCACTGAAGCTTTCTTT.

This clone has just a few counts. The CDR3 region is CASSYSLRGAIGYTF. The CDR3 nucleotides read TGTGCCAGCAGTTACTCGCTGCGGGGGGCAATTGGCTACACCTTC. This sequence joins TRBV6-5 and TRBJ1-2; possible D gene TRBD1, 6 bases. The CDR3 runs 15 residues. V was trimmed by 0 bases and J by 7 bases, leaving 15 bases between them. CDR1 MNHEY and CDR2 SVGAGI come from the germline V gene.

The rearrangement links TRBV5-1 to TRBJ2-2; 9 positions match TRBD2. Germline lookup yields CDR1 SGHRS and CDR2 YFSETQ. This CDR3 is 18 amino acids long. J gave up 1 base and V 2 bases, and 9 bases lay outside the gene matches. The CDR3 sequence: CASSFEGAGGRNTGELFF. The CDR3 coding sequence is TGCGCCAGCAGCTTTGAAGGAGCGGGAGGACGGAACACCGGGGAGCTGTTTTTT.

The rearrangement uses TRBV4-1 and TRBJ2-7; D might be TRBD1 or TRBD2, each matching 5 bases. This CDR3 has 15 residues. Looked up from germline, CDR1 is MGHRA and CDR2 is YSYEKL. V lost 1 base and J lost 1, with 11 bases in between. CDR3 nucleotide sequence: TGCGCCAGCAGCCAAGGACGGGACCCTTCCTACGAGCAGTACTTC. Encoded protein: CASSQGRDPSYEQYF.

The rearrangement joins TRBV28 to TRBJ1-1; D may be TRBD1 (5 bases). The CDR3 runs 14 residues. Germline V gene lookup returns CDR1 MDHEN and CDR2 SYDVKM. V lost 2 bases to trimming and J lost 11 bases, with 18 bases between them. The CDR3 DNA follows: TGTGCCAGCAGTTTAATGGAGGGGTTCGGGGCCGCTTTCTTT. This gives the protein CASSLMEGFGAAFF.

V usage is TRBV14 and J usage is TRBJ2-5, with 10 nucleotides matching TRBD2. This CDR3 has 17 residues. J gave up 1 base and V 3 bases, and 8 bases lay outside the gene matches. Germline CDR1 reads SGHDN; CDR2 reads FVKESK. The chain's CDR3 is CASSQGATSGIQETQYF. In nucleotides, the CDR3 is TGTGCCAGCAGCCAGGGGGCTACTAGCGGGATCCAAGAGACCCAGTACTTC.

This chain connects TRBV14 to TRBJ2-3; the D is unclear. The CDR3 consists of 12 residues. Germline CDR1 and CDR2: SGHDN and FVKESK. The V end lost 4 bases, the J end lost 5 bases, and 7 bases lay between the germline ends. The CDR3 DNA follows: TGTGCCAGCAGCCCAAATGGAGATACGCAGTATTTT. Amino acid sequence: CASSPNGDTQYF.